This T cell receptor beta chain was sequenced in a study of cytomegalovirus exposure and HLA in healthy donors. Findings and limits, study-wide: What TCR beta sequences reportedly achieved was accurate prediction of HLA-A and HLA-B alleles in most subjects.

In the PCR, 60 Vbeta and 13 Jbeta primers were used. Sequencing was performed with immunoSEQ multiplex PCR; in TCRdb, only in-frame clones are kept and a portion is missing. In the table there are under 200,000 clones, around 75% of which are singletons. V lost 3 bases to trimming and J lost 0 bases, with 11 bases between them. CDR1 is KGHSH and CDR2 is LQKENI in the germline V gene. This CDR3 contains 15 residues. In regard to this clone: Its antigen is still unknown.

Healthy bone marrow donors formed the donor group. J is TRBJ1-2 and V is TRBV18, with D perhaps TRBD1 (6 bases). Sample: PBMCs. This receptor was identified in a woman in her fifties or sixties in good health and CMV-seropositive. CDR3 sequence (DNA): TGTGCCAGCTCACCTGCCGGACAGCCTAACTATGGCTACACCTTC. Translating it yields CASSPAGQPNYGYTF.